This T cell receptor (beta chain) was recovered during a study of CD8 T cells in Susac syndrome. When the RNA was reverse transcribed, random hexamers were used with an input of roughly 0.45 to 1 ug. TCRdb passed the immunoSEQ multiplex PCR reads through MiXCR, listing each CDR3 protein once. The data hold fewer than 350,000 distinct CDR3 sequences, with almost 85% observed a single time. The CDR3 covers 21 residues. Germline V CDR1 and CDR2: SGDLS, YYNGEE. V lost 4 bases and J lost 0; bases outside the gene matches: 18. Sequencing was done on a sample of CD8+ T cells from PBMCs. The chain uses TRBV9 and TRBJ2-3; 12 bases align to TRBD2. The TCR sequence derives from a human donor with multiple sclerosis. The CDR3 is CASSSRQPGTSGQTSTDTQYF. In nucleotides, the CDR3 is TGTGCCAGCAGCTCTCGCCAACCCGGGACTAGCGGGCAGACTAGCACAGATACGCAGTATTTT. The variable domain in full, with the rest retrieved from reference TRBV9 and TRBJ2-3, is DSGVTQTPKHLITATGQRVTLRCSPRSGDLSVYWYQQSLDQGLQFLIQYYNGEERAKGNILERFSAQQFPDLHSELNLSSLELGDSALYFCASSSRQPGTSGQTSTDTQYFGPGTRLTVL.